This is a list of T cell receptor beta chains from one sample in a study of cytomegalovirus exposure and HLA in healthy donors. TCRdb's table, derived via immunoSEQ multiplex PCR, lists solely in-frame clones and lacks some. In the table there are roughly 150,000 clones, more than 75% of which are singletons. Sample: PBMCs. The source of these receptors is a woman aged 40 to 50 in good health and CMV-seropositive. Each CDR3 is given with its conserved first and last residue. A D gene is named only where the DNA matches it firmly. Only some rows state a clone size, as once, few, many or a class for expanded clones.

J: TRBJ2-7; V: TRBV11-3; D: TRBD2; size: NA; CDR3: CASSGIMVAGGRTSYEQYF; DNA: TGTGCCAGCAGCGGTATAATGGTCGCGGGAGGGCGCACCTCCTACGAGCAGTACTTC
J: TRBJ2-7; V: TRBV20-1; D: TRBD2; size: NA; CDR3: CSVKRGYEQYF; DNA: TGCAGTGTCAAGCGGGGGTACGAGCAGTACTTC
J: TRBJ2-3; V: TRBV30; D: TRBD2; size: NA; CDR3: CAWTGTSRDTQYF; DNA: TGTGCCTGGACAGGGACTAGCAGAGATACGCAGTATTTT
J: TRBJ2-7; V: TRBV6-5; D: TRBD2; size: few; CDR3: CASSSRLAGARYEQYF; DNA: TGTGCCAGCAGTTCGCGCTTAGCGGGAGCAAGGTACGAGCAGTACTTC
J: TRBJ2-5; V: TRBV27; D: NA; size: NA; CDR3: CASSFRGETQYF; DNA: TGTGCCAGCAGTTTCAGGGGAGAGACCCAGTACTTC
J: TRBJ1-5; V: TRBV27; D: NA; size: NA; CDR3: CASSSQYSNQPQHF; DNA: TGTGCCAGCAGTAGTCAGTATAGCAATCAGCCCCAGCATTTT
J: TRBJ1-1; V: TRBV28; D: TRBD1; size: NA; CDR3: CASSGRGRGTEAFF; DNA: TGTGCCAGCAGTGGCAGGGGGCGAGGCACTGAAGCTTTCTTT
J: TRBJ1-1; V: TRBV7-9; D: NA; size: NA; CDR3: CASSLWGEAEAFF; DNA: TGTGCCAGCAGCTTATGGGGCGAAGCTGAAGCTTTCTTT
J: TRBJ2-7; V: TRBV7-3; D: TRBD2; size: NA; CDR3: CASSLGEASGPYEQYF; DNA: TGTGCCAGCAGCTTAGGGGAGGCTAGCGGACCCTACGAGCAGTACTTC
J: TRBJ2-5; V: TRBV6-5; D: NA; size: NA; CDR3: CASSSSIIGEQYF; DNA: TGTGCCAGCAGTTCCTCCATTATCGGTGAGCAGTACTTC
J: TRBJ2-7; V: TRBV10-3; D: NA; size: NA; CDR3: CAISERGRGAYEQYF; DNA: TGTGCCATCAGTGAGCGAGGGCGGGGCGCCTACGAGCAGTACTTC
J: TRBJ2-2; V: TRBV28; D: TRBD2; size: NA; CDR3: CASSLAGEGTGELFF; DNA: TGTGCCAGCAGTTTAGCGGGAGAGGGCACCGGGGAGCTGTTTTTT
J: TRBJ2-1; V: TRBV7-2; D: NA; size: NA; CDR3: CASSRSSYNEQFF; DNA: TGTGCCAGCAGCCGCAGCTCCTACAATGAGCAGTTCTTC
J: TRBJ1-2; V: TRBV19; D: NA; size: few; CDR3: CASSGSGEIYGYTF; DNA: TGTGCCAGTAGTGGGTCAGGGGAAATCTATGGCTACACCTTC
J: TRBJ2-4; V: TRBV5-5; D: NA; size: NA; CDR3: CASSPGDLAKNIQYF; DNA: TGTGCCAGCAGCCCGGGGGACCTAGCCAAAAACATTCAGTACTTC
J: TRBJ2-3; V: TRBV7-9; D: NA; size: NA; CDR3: CSSSYSGEGPGF; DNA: TGTTCCAGCAGCTATTCGGGGGAAGGGCCGGGATTT
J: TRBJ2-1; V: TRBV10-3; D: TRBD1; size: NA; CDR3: CAISDPGTGSYNEQFF; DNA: TGTGCCATCAGTGACCCCGGGACAGGTTCCTACAATGAGCAGTTCTTC
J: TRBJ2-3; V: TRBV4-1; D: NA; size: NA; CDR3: CASSQVRDRVTDTQYF; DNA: TGCGCCAGCAGCCAAGTGCGGGACCGAGTCACAGATACGCAGTATTTT
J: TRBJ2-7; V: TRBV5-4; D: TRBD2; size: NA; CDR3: CASSLAGGRGYEQYF; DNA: TGTGCCAGCAGCTTGGCGGGAGGTCGGGGATACGAGCAGTACTTC
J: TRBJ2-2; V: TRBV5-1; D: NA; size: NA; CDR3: CASGSDSNTGELFF; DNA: TGCGCCAGCGGGAGTGACTCGAACACCGGGGAGCTGTTTTTT
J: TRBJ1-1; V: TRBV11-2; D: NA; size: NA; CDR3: CASSLGLLQAFF; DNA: TGTGCCAGCAGCTTGGGACTCCTACAGGCTTTCTTT
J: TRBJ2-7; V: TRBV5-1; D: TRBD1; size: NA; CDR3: CASSLAPRSQGSYEQYF; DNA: TGCGCCAGCAGCTTGGCTCCCCGTTCACAGGGGAGCTACGAGCAGTACTTC
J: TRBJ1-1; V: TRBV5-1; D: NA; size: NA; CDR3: CASSPTSTGMNTEAFF; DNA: TGCGCCAGCAGCCCTACCTCGACAGGAATGAACACTGAAGCTTTCTTT
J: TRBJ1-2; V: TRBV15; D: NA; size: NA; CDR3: CATSTQGIYGYTF; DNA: TGTGCCACCAGCACTCAGGGGATCTATGGCTACACCTTC
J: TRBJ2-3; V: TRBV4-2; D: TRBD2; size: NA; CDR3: CASSQGRRSGSLTDTQYF; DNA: TGTGCCAGCAGCCAAGGCAGGAGGAGCGGGAGTTTGACAGATACGCAGTATTTT
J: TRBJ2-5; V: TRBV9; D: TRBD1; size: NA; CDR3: CASSVAQGETQYF; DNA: TGTGCCAGCAGCGTAGCACAGGGGGAGACCCAGTACTTC
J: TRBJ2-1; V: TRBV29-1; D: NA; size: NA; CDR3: CSVEGWEELGEQFF; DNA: TGCAGCGTTGAGGGGTGGGAGGAATTGGGTGAGCAGTTCTTC
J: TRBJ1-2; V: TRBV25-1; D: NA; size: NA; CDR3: CASSGQGNRYGYTF; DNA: TGTGCCAGCAGTGGGCAGGGTAATCGCTATGGCTACACCTTC
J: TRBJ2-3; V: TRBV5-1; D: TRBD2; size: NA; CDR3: CASSVLAGLTDTQYF; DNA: TGCGCCAGCTCCGTTCTAGCGGGATTGACAGATACGCAGTATTTT
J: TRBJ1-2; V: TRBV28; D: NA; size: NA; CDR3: CASRSGGGQGKYGYTF; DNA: TGTGCCAGCCGGAGTGGGGGTGGCCAGGGGAAATATGGCTACACCTTC
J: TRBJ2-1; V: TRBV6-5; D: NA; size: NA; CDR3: CASVIRGYNEQFF; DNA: TGTGCCAGCGTTATCAGGGGATACAATGAGCAGTTCTTC
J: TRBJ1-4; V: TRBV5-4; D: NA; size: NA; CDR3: CASSIRVATNEKLFF; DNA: TGTGCCAGCAGCATCAGGGTTGCAACTAATGAAAAACTGTTTTTT
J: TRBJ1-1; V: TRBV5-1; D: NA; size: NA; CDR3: CASSLAPGGAEAFF; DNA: TGCGCCAGCAGCTTGGCCCCCGGAGGTGCTGAAGCTTTCTTT
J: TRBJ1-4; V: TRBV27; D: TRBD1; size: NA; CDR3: CASSFGGTGQRKLFF; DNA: TGTGCCAGCAGTTTCGGGGGGACAGGGCAAAGGAAACTGTTTTTT
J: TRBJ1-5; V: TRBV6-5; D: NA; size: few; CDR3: CASSPTSSNQPQHF; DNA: TGTGCCAGCAGTCCAACATCGAGCAATCAGCCCCAGCATTTT
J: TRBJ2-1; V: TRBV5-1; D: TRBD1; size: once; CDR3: CASSWDRAGNEQFF; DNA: TGCGCCAGCAGCTGGGACAGGGCGGGCAATGAGCAGTTCTTC
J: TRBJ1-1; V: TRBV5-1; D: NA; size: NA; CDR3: CASSQQNMNTEAFF; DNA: TGCGCCAGCAGCCAACAGAATATGAACACTGAAGCTTTCTTT
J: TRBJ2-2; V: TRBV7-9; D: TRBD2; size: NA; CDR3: CASSFWEGPGELFF; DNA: TGTGCCAGCAGCTTCTGGGAGGGCCCCGGGGAGCTGTTTTTT
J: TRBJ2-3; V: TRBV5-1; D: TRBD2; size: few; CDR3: CASSRAGLTDTQYF; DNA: TGCGCCAGCAGCAGAGCGGGACTCACAGATACGCAGTATTTT
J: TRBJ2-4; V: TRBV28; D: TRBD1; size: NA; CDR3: CASSQGDPKNIQYF; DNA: TGTGCCAGCAGTCAGGGGGACCCCAAAAACATTCAGTACTTC
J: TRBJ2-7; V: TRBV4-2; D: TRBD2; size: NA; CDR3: CASSQGTSGVGEQYF; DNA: TGTGCCAGCAGCCAGGGTACTAGCGGGGTAGGGGAGCAGTACTTC
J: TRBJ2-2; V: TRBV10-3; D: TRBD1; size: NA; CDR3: CAITRDRVVGAGELFF; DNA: TGTGCCATCACTCGGGACAGGGTCGTAGGGGCCGGGGAGCTGTTTTTT
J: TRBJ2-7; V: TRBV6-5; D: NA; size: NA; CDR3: CASSYGRAYEQYF; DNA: TGTGCCAGCAGTTACGGTCGTGCCTACGAGCAGTACTTC
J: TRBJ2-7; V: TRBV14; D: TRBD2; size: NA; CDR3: CASSQVASGKNEQYF; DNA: TGTGCCAGCAGCCAGGTGGCTAGCGGTAAGAACGAGCAGTACTTC
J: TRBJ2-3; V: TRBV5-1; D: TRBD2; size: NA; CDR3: CASLAGGGTDTQYF; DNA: TGCGCCAGCTTAGCGGGAGGGGGCACAGATACGCAGTATTTT
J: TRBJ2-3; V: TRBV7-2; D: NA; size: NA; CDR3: CASSSLDADTQYF; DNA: TGTGCCAGCAGCTCACTAGACGCAGATACGCAGTATTTT